This T cell receptor (beta chain) was observed in a study of tissue T cells after allogeneic stem cell transplantation. Findings and limits, study-wide: Few T cell clones were shared across patients, but motif clusters showed tissue-specific shared signatures. Only a limited share of tissue TCRs appeared in blood or spleen.

This clone was picked up a small number of times. Its antigen remains unknown. Survey-depth TCRbeta CDR3 sequencing reported V/J genes and productive frequencies. The table came from immunoSEQ multiplex PCR; TCRdb's copy has only in-frame clones and leaves some out. Counted here are around 4,300 clones, around 66% occurring once; the ten biggest clones make up approximately 7%. Looked up from germline, CDR1 is SEHNR and CDR2 is FQNEAQ (reference sequence). This CDR3 spans 13 amino acids. Trimming cost V 5 bases and J 6 bases, with 14 bases left between them. The sequence derives from a male donor at least 60 years old with lung cancer. Sequenced here: left colon tissue, sampled at autopsy. This rearrangement joins TRBV7-9 to TRBJ2-7; D may correspond to TRBD1 or TRBD2 (6 bases each). The CDR3 protein is CASSLIGGGEQYF. In DNA, the CDR3 is TGTGCCAGCAGCCTAATCGGGGGCGGCGAGCAGTACTTC.